One sample yielded the 14 T cell receptor beta chains listed below, sequenced in a study of regulatory dendritic cells for organ transplantation. Assay: immunoSEQ multiplex PCR; the TCRdb copy retains only in-frame clones and omits some. The sample has under 40,000 clones, over 80% seen once; the top ten hold approximately 0.11%. The sequenced sample consisted of naive CD8+ T cells from blood. Indicated subset: CD45RA+ naive T cells. Source of these receptors: a human donor in good health.

The rearrangement links TRBV5-4 to TRBJ2-1; no definite D call. Deletions cut 4 bases from V and 5 bases from J, with 10 bases between. Looked up from germline, CDR1 is SGHNT and CDR2 is YYREEE (reference sequence). The CDR3 length is 13 residues. The CDR3 region has the DNA TGTGCCAGCAGCGTCGGGCACAACAATGAGCAGTTCTTC. Encoded protein: CASSVGHNNEQFF.

The rearrangement uses TRBV5-4 and TRBJ2-7, with D perhaps assigned TRBD1 or TRBD2 (5 bases each). The CDR3 has 16 residues. V lost 3 bases and J lost 1, with 17 bases in between. Germline CDR1 and CDR2: SGHNT and YYREEE (reference sequence). The CDR3, as DNA: TGTGCCAGCAGCTCAGTCCCGGGACCCGGGTCCTACGAGCAGTACTTC. This translates into CASSSVPGPGSYEQYF.

J is TRBJ1-2 and V is TRBV7-9; D may be TRBD1 (5 bases). The germline gives CDR1 SEHNR, CDR2 FQNEAQ (reference sequence). The CDR3 extends over 12 amino acids. Trimming shortened V by 5 bases and J by 4 bases, and 8 bases separated the two germline ends. CDR3: CASSTGVYGYTF. CDR3 DNA: TGTGCCAGCAGCACAGGCGTCTATGGCTACACCTTC.

Worth noting for this clone: The identical CDR3 is also encoded by other nucleotide sequences in the sample. The V and J genes are TRBV5-6 and TRBJ2-2; 10 bases are a match to TRBD2. J was trimmed by 11 bases and V by 4 bases; bases with no gene match: 8. Germline V gene sequence: CDR1 SGHDT, CDR2 YYEEEE. This CDR3 has 14 amino acids. CDR3 amino acids: CASSLLAGRLELFF. CDR3 DNA sequence: TGTGCCAGCAGCCTACTAGCGGGGCGTCTAGAGCTGTTTTTT.

This clone was observed a few times. This rearrangement joins TRBV6-5 to TRBJ2-5, with TRBD1 as a possible D gene (6 bases). The CDR3 contains 14 residues. CDR1 MNHEY and CDR2 SVGAGI come from the germline V gene. Trimming took off 7 bases at V and 5 bases at J, with 17 bases between the two ends. The CDR3 protein is CASNFGQNLETQYF. CDR3 nucleotide sequence: TGTGCCAGCAACTTCGGACAGAATCTGGAGACCCAGTACTTC.

J is TRBJ2-3 and V is TRBV7-9; 11 bases fit TRBD2. This CDR3 is 16 amino acids long. The V gene's germline CDR1 is SEHNR and CDR2 FQNEAQ (reference sequence). Trimming cost V 8 bases and J 5 bases; bases outside gene matches: 12. The CDR3 sequence is CASGWFLAGGRDTQYF. CDR3 DNA sequence: TGTGCCAGCGGGTGGTTCCTAGCGGGAGGCCGAGATACGCAGTATTTT.

This chain uses TRBV9 with TRBJ2-7; no reliable D call. V lost 4 bases and J 2 bases, leaving 13 bases between the germline ends. The length of the CDR3 is 14 residues. CDR1 and CDR2 from the germline V gene are SGDLS and YYNGEE. The CDR3 loop is CASSPRIETYEQYF. CDR3 in DNA: TGTGCCAGCAGCCCACGGATAGAAACCTACGAGCAGTACTTC. Looking up the rest from reference TRBV9 and TRBJ2-7 gives the full variable domain: DSGVTQTPKHLITATGQRVTLRCSPRSGDLSVYWYQQSLDQGLQFLIQYYNGEERAKGNILERFSAQQFPDLHSELNLSSLELGDSALYFCASSPRIETYEQYFGPGTRLTVT.

This chain connects TRBV6-1 to TRBJ1-2; D is unresolved. This CDR3 contains 14 residues. V was clipped by 6 bases and J by 3 bases, with 14 bases between them. CDR1 is MNHNS, CDR2 SASEGT, per germline. CDR3 nucleotide sequence: TGTGCCAGCAGCTGGACCTCCGTGGACTATGGCTACACCTTC. Its protein product is CASSWTSVDYGYTF.

As for this clone: Sequence at one end of the junction differs from germline and may be a read error. V gene TRBV5-8 combines with J gene TRBJ2-7; D unresolved. The V gene's germline CDR1 is SGHTS and CDR2 YDEGEE. The CDR3 loop spans 9 amino acids. This chain's CDR3 is CASSRYRNF. The CDR3 DNA reads TGTGCCAGCAGCCGTTACAGAAACTTC.

The table lists this clone with a count of one. This sequence joins TRBV5-4 and TRBJ1-6; no definite D call. This CDR3 spans 15 amino acids. V was pared by 4 bases and J by 7 bases, with 15 bases between. The germline gives CDR1 SGHNT, CDR2 YYREEE (reference sequence). CDR3 bases: TGTGCCAGCAGCCCGGACGAGGGTTCGAATTCACCCCTCCACTTT. It yields the protein CASSPDEGSNSPLHF. Drawing the rest from reference TRBV5-4 and TRBJ1-6, the complete variable domain is ETGVTQSPTHLIKTRGQQVTLRCSSQSGHNTVSWYQQALGQGPQFIFQYYREEENGRGNFPPRFSGLQFPNYSSELNVNALELDDSALYLCASSPDEGSNSPLHFGNGTRLTVT.

This sequence joins TRBV11-2 and TRBJ2-2; TRBD2 aligns across 10 bases. J lost 1 base, V lost 5 bases, and 10 bases had no gene match. This CDR3 spans 18 amino acids. CDR1 and CDR2 from the germline V gene are SGHAT and FQNNGV. The CDR3 DNA reads as TGTGCCAGCAGCCCAAGTCTGTCTAGCGGGGGGAACACCGGGGAGCTGTTTTTT. It specifies CASSPSLSSGGNTGELFF.

The CDR3: CAISESKGGRTDDEQFF. CDR3 DNA: TGTGCCATCAGTGAGTCGAAAGGCGGGAGAACGGATGATGAGCAGTTCTTC. The V gene is TRBV10-3, the J gene TRBJ2-1; the match to TRBD2 covers 7 bases. The germline V gene has CDR1 ENHRY and CDR2 SYGVKD. J gave up 8 bases and V 0 bases, and 13 bases lay outside the gene matches. The CDR3 sequence is 17 residues long.

The rearrangement uses TRBV30 and TRBJ1-2; D uncertain. CDR3 length equals 13 residues. The germline CDR1 and CDR2 sequences are GTSNPN and SVGIG (reference sequence). Trimming pared 1 base from V and 2 bases from J, leaving 8 bases between. The CDR3 loop reads CAWSEVANYGYTF. The CDR3 DNA is TGTGCCTGGAGTGAGGTGGCAAACTATGGCTACACCTTC. Complete variable domain (other parts from reference TRBV30 and TRBJ1-2): SQTIHQWPATLVQPVGSPLSLECTVEGTSNPNLYWYRQAAGRGLQLLFYSVGIGQISSEVPQNLSASRPQDRQFILSSKKLLLSDSGFYLCAWSEVANYGYTFGSGTRLTVV.

This clone was found once. Here the CDR3 reads CASSEGGSSTDTQYF. CDR3 bases: TGTGCCAGCAGCGAGGGTGGCAGTAGCACAGATACGCAGTATTTT. The chain links TRBV9 to TRBJ2-3, with D hard to call. Germline assignment: CDR1 SGDLS and CDR2 YYNGEE. CDR3 length equals 15 residues. Trimming removed 3 bases from V and 0 bases from J, with 11 bases in between. Supplemented by reference TRBV9 and TRBJ2-3, the full variable domain reads DSGVTQTPKHLITATGQRVTLRCSPRSGDLSVYWYQQSLDQGLQFLIQYYNGEERAKGNILERFSAQQFPDLHSELNLSSLELGDSALYFCASSEGGSSTDTQYFGPGTRLTVL.